These 23 T cell receptor beta chains originate from one sample sequenced in a study of identical twins. TCRdb redid the calling of the 5' RACE reads with MiXCR, one entry per CDR3 protein. In the table there are some 630,000 distinct CDR3 sequences, under 8.5% of which are singletons. These data are also associated with another study on yellow fever vaccine responses in identical twins.

Sequences were obtained from PBMCs. The receptors derive from a woman aged 18-29 years in good health.

The table lists this clonotype with many counts. This chain connects TRBV10-3 to TRBJ2-1; 14 bases agree with TRBD2. This CDR3 contains 17 residues. Germline V lookup: CDR1 ENHRY, CDR2 SYGVKD. J was trimmed by 10 bases and V by 2 bases; bases with no gene match: 10. The CDR3 sequence is CAISENRLAGGGREQFF. The CDR3 DNA reads as TGTGCCATCAGTGAGAACCGACTAGCGGGGGGGGGCCGGGAGCAGTTCTTC.

There are a few counts of this clonotype. The chain uses TRBV7-9 and TRBJ2-3; TRBD1 might be the D (6 bases). Trimming stripped 5 bases from V and 2 bases from J, with 14 bases between. Germline values: CDR1 SEHNR, CDR2 FQNEAQ (reference sequence). This CDR3 has 15 residues. The CDR3 loop is CASSRGQSNTDTQYF. The CDR3 bases are TGTGCCAGCAGCCGGGGACAATCGAACACAGATACGCAGTATTTT.

This clonotype was counted many times. V is TRBV3-1 and J is TRBJ2-1; D is uncertain. Germline V gene sequence: CDR1 LGHDT, CDR2 YNNKEL (reference sequence). CDR3 length equals 13 residues. Trimming cost V 1 base and J 4 bases, with 5 bases left between them. CDR3 protein: CASSQAPYNEQFF. The CDR3 DNA sequence: TGTGCCAGCAGCCAAGCGCCATACAATGAGCAGTTCTTC.

This clonotype was counted between two and nine times. This chain links TRBV7-6 with TRBJ1-3, with D maybe TRBD1 (5 bases). V gave up 3 bases and J gave up 6 bases, with 15 bases separating them. This CDR3 has 15 residues. Germline V gives CDR1 SGHVS, CDR2 FNYEAQ. CDR3 DNA: TGTGCCAGCAGCTTCGCCGGGACGGTTGTAAACACCATATATTTT. It codes for CASSFAGTVVNTIYF.

This clonotype was detected ten times or more. The CDR3 DNA follows: TGTGCCAGCAGCAACCGGGGGTTTGGAGGCGGGTCCTACGAGCAGTACTTC. It is translated as CASSNRGFGGGSYEQYF. The rearrangement joins TRBV3-1 to TRBJ2-7, with D possibly being TRBD2 (6 bases). Trimming pared 5 bases from V and 1 base from J, leaving 21 bases between. Germline CDR1 LGHDT, CDR2 YNNKEL (reference sequence). The length of the CDR3 is 17 residues.

This clonotype was seen many times. The chain employs TRBV6-1 and TRBJ2-2, with TRBD2 matching over 8 bases. Germline CDR1 MNHNS, CDR2 SASEGT. J lost 7 bases, V lost 6 bases, and 10 bases had no gene match. The CDR3 loop spans 15 amino acids. DNA of the CDR3: TGTGCCAGCAGGACGGGTCGGGAGGGTGTCGGGGAGCTGTTTTTT. Protein: CASRTGREGVGELFF.

This chain links TRBV10-3 with TRBJ2-1; 14 bases fit TRBD2. This CDR3 is built from 13 residues. Trimming removed 7 bases from V and 8 bases from J; junction bases left unmatched: 1. Germline CDR1 is ENHRY and CDR2 is SYGVKD. CDR3 protein: CAIKGLAGDEQFF. The DNA for the CDR3 is TGTGCCATCAAGGGACTAGCGGGAGATGAGCAGTTCTTC.

The chain couples TRBV29-1 to TRBJ2-3; 7 nucleotides match TRBD2. V lost 7 bases to trimming and J lost 8 bases; unmatched junction nucleotides: 9. Germline loops: CDR1 SQVTM, CDR2 ANQGSEA. The CDR3 extends over 12 amino acids. The CDR3 DNA follows: TGCAGCGCCAGAGCGGGGATCGGTACGCAGTATTTT. Its translation is CSARAGIGTQYF.

In this sample, this clonotype turned up a few times. The chain joins TRBV3-1 to TRBJ2-5; 8 bases fit TRBD2. The CDR3 has 16 amino acids. Germline trimming cut 1 base from V and 5 bases from J; bases unmatched to any gene: 9. The germline V gene encodes CDR1 LGHDT and CDR2 YNNKEL (reference sequence). The CDR3 loop reads CASSQVGGRPEETQYF. The CDR3 DNA sequence: TGTGCCAGCAGCCAAGTTGGCGGGAGGCCGGAGGAGACCCAGTACTTC.

This clonotype has more than one count but fewer than ten. CDR3 in amino acids: CASQEGTYTGELFF. CDR3 DNA sequence: TGTGCCAGCCAAGAAGGGACGTACACCGGGGAGCTGTTTTTT. The chain employs TRBV27 and TRBJ2-2; the D gene could be TRBD1 or TRBD2 (5 bases each). V lost 8 bases and J 3 bases, leaving 13 bases between the germline ends. The germline V gene has CDR1 MNHEY and CDR2 SMNVEV (reference sequence). This CDR3 has 14 amino acids.

The V and J genes are TRBV7-9 and TRBJ2-5; unclear D gene. Germline assignment: CDR1 SEHNR and CDR2 FQNEAQ (reference sequence). Trimming removed 5 bases from V and 4 bases from J, with 17 bases in between. The CDR3 is made up of 15 amino acids. CDR3 sequence: CASSPTYVTGETQYF. The CDR3 DNA sequence: TGTGCCAGCAGCCCTACGTACGTAACGGGAGAGACCCAGTACTTC.

The chain uses TRBV11-2 and TRBJ2-2, with D uncertain. The CDR3 runs to 15 residues. Germline CDR1 is SGHAT and CDR2 is FQNNGV. The V and J ends lost 3 bases and 1 base respectively, with 9 bases between them. CDR3 protein: CASSFFTGNTGELFF. CDR3 nucleotides: TGTGCCAGCAGCTTTTTTACGGGGAACACCGGGGAGCTGTTTTTT. The full variable domain, its missing parts supplied by reference TRBV11-2 and TRBJ2-2, is EAGVAQSPRYKIIEKRQSVAFWCNPISGHATLYWYQQILGQGPKLLIQFQNNGVVDDSQLPKDRFSAERLKGVDSTLKIQPAKLEDSAVYLCASSFFTGNTGELFFGEGSRLTVL.

About this clonotype itself: A read error may be the cause here, since a much bigger clone is one base away. V gene TRBV10-2 combines with J gene TRBJ1-2, with no clear D. Germline V gene lookup returns CDR1 WSHSY and CDR2 SAAADI. The CDR3 spans 12 residues. The DNA of the CDR3 is TGCGGCAGCAGTGAGCGGGAGTATGGCTACACCTTC. Its protein is CGSSEREYGYTF.

The genes are TRBV19 and TRBJ2-5, with D possibly being TRBD1 (6 bases). V shed 5 bases and J shed 1 base, with 17 bases lying between them. Germline CDR1 is LNHDA and CDR2 is SQIVND (reference sequence). This CDR3 comprises 16 residues. CDR3 in amino acids: CASSVRSWGLQETQYF. The CDR3 region has the DNA TGTGCCAGTAGTGTTCGTTCTTGGGGGCTCCAAGAGACCCAGTACTTC.

The chain joins TRBV10-3 to TRBJ2-1, with unresolved D. Trimming removed 2 bases at V and 8 bases at J, with 13 bases between. The CDR3 covers 14 residues. The germline V gene encodes CDR1 ENHRY and CDR2 SYGVKD. CDR3 nucleotide sequence: TGTGCCATCAGTGAGGGGGTTCTTATCTATGAGCAGTTCTTC. Its translation: CAISEGVLIYEQFF.

This clonotype turned up a few times. V gene TRBV6-1 combines with J gene TRBJ2-7; D is unresolved. Trimming took 7 bases from V and 5 from J, leaving 24 bases between them. The length of the CDR3 is 16 residues. CDR1 is MNHNS, CDR2 SASEGT, per germline. CDR3 region: CASTLGWTWQVNEQYV. The CDR3 DNA follows: TGTGCCAGCACCCTCGGCTGGACGTGGCAGGTCAACGAGCAGTACGTC.

The chain combines TRBV18 with TRBJ2-3; 8 bases are a match to TRBD2. The germline CDR1 and CDR2 sequences are KGHSH and LQKENI. The CDR3 runs to 16 residues. With 4 bases clipped from V and 2 bases from J, the junction kept 8 bases outside the gene matches. CDR3 region: CASSLLGLAYTDTQYF. Written as DNA, the CDR3 is TGTGCCAGCTCACTTCTCGGACTAGCTTACACAGATACGCAGTATTTT.

This clonotype was picked up many times. The V and J genes are TRBV7-9 and TRBJ2-5; TRBD2 might be the D (5 bases). The CDR3 consists of 15 residues. Trimming stripped 2 bases from V and 2 bases from J, with 12 bases between. Per germline, CDR1 SEHNR and CDR2 FQNEAQ (reference sequence). The DNA for the CDR3 is TGTGCCAGCAGCTTAACCGGGGTAAATCAAGAGACCCAGTACTTC. Its protein product is CASSLTGVNQETQYF.

This clonotype was counted ten times or more. The chain joins TRBV27 to TRBJ2-3; D gene unclear. Deletions cut 5 bases from V and 5 bases from J, with 5 bases between. The CDR3 runs 11 residues. The germline V gene has CDR1 MNHEY and CDR2 SMNVEV (reference sequence). The CDR3 is CASSQLDTQYF. The CDR3 DNA reads TGTGCCAGCAGTCAGTTAGATACGCAGTATTTT.

V usage is TRBV2 and J usage is TRBJ1-2, with D tentatively TRBD1 (5 bases). Germline CDR1 reads SNHLY; CDR2 reads FYNNEI. The germline V and J ends were trimmed by 6 bases and 5 bases, with 10 bases remaining between them. The CDR3 has 12 residues. This CDR3 is CASREGQYGYTF. In DNA, the CDR3 is TGTGCCAGCAGGGAGGGGCAATATGGCTACACCTTC.

This clonotype was recorded many times. J is TRBJ2-2 and V is TRBV12-3 or TRBV12-4; maybe TRBD1 (5 bases). CDR3 length: 14 residues. Trimming left V 6 bases short and J 4 bases short, with 12 bases between. Here the CDR3 reads CASRTGHSTGELFF. The CDR3 DNA reads TGTGCCAGCAGAACAGGCCATAGCACCGGGGAGCTGTTTTTT.

This chain connects TRBV6-1 to TRBJ2-5, with D possibly being TRBD1 or TRBD2 (5 bases each). With 5 bases removed from V and 1 base from J, the gap between germline ends came to 14 bases. Germline-derived CDR1 and CDR2 are MNHNS and SASEGT. The CDR3 totals 15 residues. The CDR3 spells CASSKLGTAQETQYF. Written as DNA, the CDR3 is TGTGCCAGCAGTAAGCTAGGGACGGCCCAAGAGACCCAGTACTTC.

This clonotype was recorded many times. The V call is TRBV2, the J call TRBJ2-3, with no clear D. Germline lookup yields CDR1 SNHLY and CDR2 FYNNEI. This CDR3 spans 15 amino acids. The ends were cut back, 4 bases at V and 2 bases at J, with 13 bases in the middle. CDR3 in DNA: TGTGCCAGCAGTGCCTTCTCAGAGATCACAGATACGCAGTATTTT. Amino acid sequence: CASSAFSEITDTQYF.